This T cell receptor (beta chain) appears in the sequencing data of a study of cytomegalovirus exposure and HLA in healthy donors. Germline CDR1 and CDR2: WSHSY and SAAADI. The CDR3 runs 18 residues. After removal of 2 bases from V and 0 bases from J, the junction contained 7 bases not matched to a gene. The study, taken as a whole, reports: Among the CMV-associated chains, a few were confirmed in vitro as specific for CMV antigens.

Primers included in the PCR were 60 Vbeta and 13 Jbeta primers. The repertoire was sequenced with immunoSEQ multiplex PCR; TCRdb's copy has only in-frame clones and lacks some. This sample has about 140,000 clones, with about 80% found just once. For this clone: Its cognate antigen is unknown.

The source material was PBMCs. J is TRBJ2-1 and V is TRBV10-2; TRBD2 aligns across 10 bases. This TCR was sampled from a middle-aged man in good health and CMV-seropositive. The CDR3 reads CASSEPAGGRRSYNEQFF. The CDR3 nucleotides read TGCGCCAGCAGTGAGCCAGCGGGGGGGCGACGCTCCTACAATGAGCAGTTCTTC.